This T cell receptor beta chain derives from a study of T cells after yellow fever vaccination. The CDR3 runs to 14 residues. The germline V gene encodes CDR1 MNHEY and CDR2 SVGAGI. The ends lost 5 bases at V and 1 base at J; junction bases unmatched: 4. From the 5' RACE reads, TCRdb called clonotypes with MiXCR, one entry per CDR3 protein. This table holds some 160,000 distinct CDR3 sequences, approximately 9.7% found once. This clonotype was found many times. Specimen: CD8+ T cells sorted from PBMCs, collected 45 days after the yellow fever booster vaccination. V usage is TRBV6-5 and J usage is TRBJ2-5, with 7 bases lining up with TRBD2. This receptor was identified in a man aged 18 to 30 who received the YFV17D yellow fever vaccine. CDR3 sequence (DNA): TGTGCCAGCAGTACACGCGGGAGCCAAGAGACCCAGTACTTC. Translated, it gives CASSTRGSQETQYF.